The 7 T cell receptor beta chains reported below all come from one sample, sequenced in a study of read filtering for tumor transcriptome and immune sequencing (dated by TCRdb to about 2020). Sequencer: Illumina HiSeq 4000. TCR libraries were constructed from 400 ng RNA using the Immunoverse kit, and molecular barcoded adaptors covering alpha/delta and beta/gamma chains were employed. TCRdb reprocessing: public reads trimmed at Q25 with fastp, clones called with MiXCR, in-frame beta chains kept. Records with the same CDR3 protein are collapsed into one entry carrying the most frequent genes and DNA. This sample comprises 100,000 to 150,000 distinct CDR3 sequences, 10% to 15% of them detected only once. 9.5% to 12% of the sample is taken by the ten largest. Sequencing was done on a sample of a population of CD138-negative cells sorted from bone marrow. The meaning of the sample's cell subset or site label: bone marrow mononuclear cells depleted of CD138+ plasma/myeloma cells by negative magnetic selection. All receptors come from a donor older than 35 with multiple myeloma.

Details on this clonotype: A junction boundary mismatches the germline segment, possibly from a read error. The chain employs TRBV24-1 and TRBJ2-1; D is unresolved. CDR1 KGHDR and CDR2 SFDVKD come from the germline V gene. The length of the CDR3 is 14 residues. In DNA form, the CDR3 reads TGTGCCACCAGTGACCCGCCTGCGGCACATGAGCGGTTCTTC. This codes for CATSDPPAAHERFF.

There are many counts of this clonotype. This chain uses TRBV19 with TRBJ2-3; 8 bases align to TRBD2. CDR1 LNHDA and CDR2 SQIVND come from the germline V gene (reference sequence). There are 14 residues in the CDR3. V gave up 3 bases and J gave up 4 bases; unmatched junction bases: 3. DNA of the CDR3: TGTGCCAGTAGTATGGTGACTAGCGCAGATACGCAGTATTTT. This translates into CASSMVTSADTQYF.

Details on this clonotype: Given a much more abundant clone one base away, this may be a read error. This chain connects TRBV28 to TRBJ1-2, with D possibly being TRBD1 (5 bases). The CDR3 totals 16 residues. V was trimmed by 5 bases and J by 3 bases, leaving 19 bases between them. Germline lookup yields CDR1 MDHEN and CDR2 SYDVKM. CDR3 nucleotides: TGTGCCAGCAGTCCTCCGCGGGCAGGGTCGCACTATGGCTACACCTTC. Translating gives CASSPPRAGSHYGYTF.

This clonotype was picked up a small number of times. The CDR3 ends on some other residue instead of the conserved phenylalanine or tryptophan, so this is likely a read error. V usage is TRBV7-6 and J usage is TRBJ2-3; a possible D gene is TRBD2 (5 bases). The CDR3 has 16 amino acids. Trimming cost V 4 bases and J 2 bases, with 16 bases left between them. Germline CDR1 is SGHVS and CDR2 is FNYEAQ. The CDR3 here is CASSSRPDLTTDTQYL. The CDR3 nucleotides read TGTGCCAGCAGCTCTCGCCCGGACTTAACCACAGATACGCAGTATCTT.

Many counts were recorded for this clonotype. The chain has TRBV29-1 and TRBJ2-3, with D tentatively TRBD2 (6 bases). This CDR3 has 14 residues. Germline CDR1 SQVTM, CDR2 ANQGSEA. The V end was cut by 1 base, the J end by 2 bases, with 10 bases between. CDR3 region: CSVEGQGLTDTQYF. The DNA of the CDR3 is TGCAGCGTTGAAGGGCAGGGACTCACAGATACGCAGTATTTT.

This clonotype was picked up many times. The chain has TRBV19 and TRBJ2-1, with D possibly called TRBD1 or TRBD2 (6 bases each). Germline-derived CDR1 and CDR2 are LNHDA and SQIVND (reference sequence). The germline V and J ends were trimmed by 4 bases and 4 bases, with 17 bases remaining between them. CDR3 length equals 16 residues. The CDR3 DNA follows: TGTGCCAGTAGTAGCGGGGACATCCAAGCTTACAATGAGCAGTTCTTC. It translates to CASSSGDIQAYNEQFF.

A few counts support this clonotype. A single base separates this from a much larger clone, so it may be a read error. The J gene is TRBJ1-1, the V gene TRBV7-8; 8 bases match TRBD1. In germline, CDR1 is SGHVS, CDR2 FQNEAQ. This CDR3 is 13 amino acids long. The J segment lost 6 bases and the V segment lost 5 bases, leaving 5 bases of the junction unmatched. The CDR3 region is CASSVTGAAEAFF. CDR3 sequence (DNA): TGTGCCAGCAGCGTGACAGGGGCCGCTGAAGCTTTCTTT.